This is a list of T cell receptor beta chains from one sample in a study of blood T cell repertoires in COVID-19. TCRdb's table, derived via immunoSEQ multiplex PCR, lists solely in-frame clones and lacks some. The sample lists 300,000 to 350,000 clones; roughly 87% were seen once. The specimen sequenced was peripheral blood. The receptors shown here come from a man aged 25 to 40 with COVID-19, enrolled during active disease. The CDR3 runs from the conserved cysteine through the conserved F or W. The D gene is left open where the match is weak. The listing skips clone size in some rows; elsewhere it reads once, few, many or a size class.

clone size	D gene	V gene	J gene	CDR3 DNA	CDR3 protein
-	TRBD1	TRBV6-2/TRBV6-3	TRBJ1-1	TGTGCCAGCAGTCCACGGGACAGGGGGAAGAACACTGAAGCTTTCTTT	CASSPRDRGKNTEAFF
-	TRBD1	TRBV7-3	TRBJ2-4	TGTGCCAGCAGCTTAGAGGGGACAGGAGGGACCAAAAACATTCAGTACTTC	CASSLEGTGGTKNIQYF
-	-	TRBV5-1	TRBJ2-3	TGCGCCAGCAGCCCGGGGGACTTTCCGGTGGATACGCAGTATTTT	CASSPGDFPVDTQYF
-	-	TRBV7-9	TRBJ1-2	TGTGCCAGCAGCTCAAAGTCCGCTGGGGCAGATGGCTACACCTTC	CASSSKSAGADGYTF
-	-	TRBV2	TRBJ1-1	TGTGCCAGCATAACTTTGGGGGGGGTGAACACTGAAGCTTTCTTT	CASITLGGVNTEAFF
-	-	TRBV7-8	TRBJ2-3	TGTGCCAGCAGCCCCAGTACCCCGACAGTGCTGAGCACAGATACGCAGTATTTT	CASSPSTPTVLSTDTQYF
-	-	TRBV13	TRBJ2-1	TGTGCCAGCAGCTTAGCGAAGCTAAACAATGAGCAGTTCTTC	CASSLAKLNNEQFF
-	-	TRBV6-6	TRBJ2-1	TGTGCCAGCTCCCAAATCGCAGGGCAGTTCTTC	CASSQIAGQFF
-	-	TRBV7-3	TRBJ1-1	TGTGCCAGCAGCTTAACCCCTTCGAACACTGAAGCTTTCTTT	CASSLTPSNTEAFF
-	-	TRBV12-3/TRBV12-4	TRBJ1-5	TGTGCCAGCAGTCAAGGGGTCGGACAGCCCCAGCATTTT	CASSQGVGQPQHF
-	TRBD1	TRBV5-6	TRBJ1-5	TGTGCCAGCAGCCCTAGGTTAGGGGGCAGCCAGCCCCAGCATTTT	CASSPRLGGSQPQHF
-	-	TRBV5-5	TRBJ1-6	TGTGCCAGCAGCTCGGGGACATATAATTCACCCCTCCACTTT	CASSSGTYNSPLHF
-	TRBD1	TRBV28	TRBJ1-4	TGTGCCAGCAGTTGGAGGACAGGGGGGACTTTTAATGAAAAACTGTTTTTT	CASSWRTGGTFNEKLFF
-	-	TRBV11-2	TRBJ2-1	TGTGCCAGCAGCTTAGATTGGAGCTCCTACAATGAGCAGTTCTTC	CASSLDWSSYNEQFF
-	-	TRBV18	TRBJ2-7	TGTGCCAGCTCACCAGTAGAGAACGAGCAGTACTTC	CASSPVENEQYF
-	-	TRBV2	TRBJ2-7	TGTGCCAGCAGTGCGGAGGGCGGTAGCTCCTACGAGCAGTACTTC	CASSAEGGSSYEQYF
-	-	TRBV6-1	TRBJ2-2	TGTGCCAGCAGTCAAGCTGCACAGGGGAACACCGGGGAGCTGTTTTTT	CASSQAAQGNTGELFF
-	-	TRBV5-4	TRBJ1-1	TGTGCCAGCAGCTCTAGGCCTGAGGGTGAAGCTTTCTTT	CASSSRPEGEAFF
-	-	TRBV7-2	TRBJ2-1	TGTGCCAGCAGCTTAGGTAGCGTCAATGAGCAGTTCTTC	CASSLGSVNEQFF
-	-	TRBV7-3	TRBJ2-2	TGTGCCAGCAGGCGGATAGGAGCCGGGGAGCTGTTTTTT	CASRRIGAGELFF
-	TRBD1	TRBV10-3	TRBJ2-3	TGTGCCATCCGGGGACAGGGTGCCACAGATACGCAGTATTTT	CAIRGQGATDTQYF
-	-	TRBV4-3	TRBJ2-7	TGCGCCAGCAGCCAAGATCAACGGAGCTCCTACGAGCAGTACTTC	CASSQDQRSSYEQYF
-	-	TRBV5-4	TRBJ2-3	TGTGCCAGCAGCTTGGCCTTTAGGAGCGGACGCACAGATACGCAGTATTTT	CASSLAFRSGRTDTQYF
-	TRBD1	TRBV24-1	TRBJ2-5	TGTGCCACCAGCCAGGGGGAACAAGAGACCCAGTACTTC	CATSQGEQETQYF
-	TRBD2	TRBV2	TRBJ2-7	TGTGCCAGCAGTCCCCGGACTAGCGGGGGGGCATGGCAGTACTTC	CASSPRTSGGAWQYF
-	TRBD1	TRBV7-2	TRBJ2-7	TGTGCCAGCAGCACTACGGGACAGGGCCTGGGGGAGCAGTACTTC	CASSTTGQGLGEQYF
-	TRBD1	TRBV3-1/TRBV3-2	TRBJ1-2	TGTGCCAGCAGCCAAGATGGGGACAGGGGTTACGGCTACACCTTC	CASSQDGDRGYGYTF
-	TRBD1	TRBV5-6	TRBJ2-7	TGTGCCAGCAGCATAGGACAGGGACAAGAGCAGTACTTC	CASSIGQGQEQYF
-	-	TRBV6-5	TRBJ2-2	TGTGCCAGCAGTTTAGACACCGGGGAGCTGTTTTTT	CASSLDTGELFF
-	-	TRBV7-9	TRBJ2-4	TGTGCCAGCAGCATGGCGGGCAGAAACATTCAGTACTTC	CASSMAGRNIQYF
-	-	TRBV7-9	TRBJ1-2	TGTGCCAGCAGCTACTCAGACGGGAATGGCTACACCTTC	CASSYSDGNGYTF
few	-	TRBV4-2	TRBJ1-2	TGTGCCAGCAGCCCCGGTGACGGGGGAGGCTACACCTTC	CASSPGDGGGYTF
-	TRBD2	TRBV19	TRBJ2-7	TGTGCCAGTAGTATAGGGAGCGGGGAGAACTACGAGCAGTACTTC	CASSIGSGENYEQYF
-	-	TRBV4-2	TRBJ2-3	TGTGCCAGCAGCCAAGAAGGGGCCCACGGCACAGATACGCAGTATTTT	CASSQEGAHGTDTQYF
once	-	TRBV6-2/TRBV6-3	TRBJ2-7	TGTGCCAGCAGTTACGAGGGGGTAGGGATATCCTACGAGCAGTACTTC	CASSYEGVGISYEQYF
-	TRBD1	TRBV7-2	TRBJ2-7	TGTGCCAGCAGCTCAGAAACAGGGGGGCCCTACGAGCAGTACTTC	CASSSETGGPYEQYF
-	-	TRBV11-3	TRBJ2-1	TGTGCCAGCAGCTCCCTTGGGGGGGCGGACTACAATGAGCAGTTCTTC	CASSSLGGADYNEQFF
-	-	TRBV5-4	TRBJ1-2	TGTGCCAGCAAACCTTCCGGGAGCCACTATGGCTACACCTTC	CASKPSGSHYGYTF
-	TRBD1	TRBV28	TRBJ1-2	TGTGCCAGCAGACTGACAGGGGCTAACTATGGCTACACCTTC	CASRLTGANYGYTF
-	-	TRBV18	TRBJ2-3	TGTGCCAGCTCACCCCCCGTCGTTTGGGACTTCACAGATACGCAGTATTTT	CASSPPVVWDFTDTQYF
-	TRBD1	TRBV20-1	TRBJ2-7	TGCAGTGCTAGTCTTCTAGCAGGGGGCCGGTACGAGCAGTACTTC	CSASLLAGGRYEQYF
-	TRBD1	TRBV7-3	TRBJ1-2	TGTGCCAGCAGCCGAAAAGGGACAGGGGGCGATGGCTACACCTTC	CASSRKGTGGDGYTF
once	-	TRBV9	TRBJ2-7	TGTGCCAGCAGCCCTTCCCAGGGGTACGAGCAGTACTTC	CASSPSQGYEQYF
once	TRBD1	TRBV11-2	TRBJ1-1	TGTGCCAGCAGCATATATTCAGGGGGCACTGAAGCTTTCTTT	CASSIYSGGTEAFF
-	TRBD2	TRBV27	TRBJ2-5	TGTGCCAGCAGCTGGACTAGCGGGGGTGGGTTAGAGACCCAGTACTTC	CASSWTSGGGLETQYF
-	TRBD1	TRBV30	TRBJ1-5	TGTGCCTGGAGCAGGACAGGGGTGAGCGAGCCCCAGCATTTT	CAWSRTGVSEPQHF
-	TRBD1	TRBV10-2	TRBJ2-2	TGCGCCAGCAGTTCTGTCCCGGGACAGGGGGCGACGGGCACCGGGGAGCTGTTTTTT	CASSSVPGQGATGTGELFF
-	-	TRBV19	TRBJ1-2	TGTGCCAGTAGTATGGGAGGGTCCTATGGCTACACCTTC	CASSMGGSYGYTF
-	-	TRBV7-2	TRBJ1-2	TGTGCCAGCAGCTCACAGGAAAACTATGGCTACACCTTC	CASSSQENYGYTF
-	TRBD1	TRBV27	TRBJ1-6	TGTGCCAGCAGTTTTGGACAGGGGTATTCACCCCTCCACTTT	CASSFGQGYSPLHF
-	TRBD2	TRBV18	TRBJ2-1	TGTGCCAGCTCTCCGGGACTAGCGGGAGGCTACAATGAGCAGTTCTTC	CASSPGLAGGYNEQFF
-	TRBD2	TRBV7-2	TRBJ2-2	TGTGCCAGCAGCTTACAAACTAGCGGGGGGGAGGAGCTGTTTTTT	CASSLQTSGGEELFF
-	-	TRBV5-1	TRBJ2-5	TGCGCCAGCAGCTTGAGAGAGGGAGAGACCCAGTACTTC	CASSLREGETQYF
-	-	TRBV7-2	TRBJ2-7	TGTGCCAGCAGCCCCCCGCGGTACGAGCAGTACTTC	CASSPPRYEQYF
-	-	TRBV11-3	TRBJ2-2	TGTGCCAGCAGCTCGGGTTATAACACCGGGGAGCTGTTTTTT	CASSSGYNTGELFF
once	-	TRBV7-2	TRBJ1-1	TGTGCCAGCAGCTTATTCGGAACAGGAATTGGCACTGAAGCTTTCTTT	CASSLFGTGIGTEAFF